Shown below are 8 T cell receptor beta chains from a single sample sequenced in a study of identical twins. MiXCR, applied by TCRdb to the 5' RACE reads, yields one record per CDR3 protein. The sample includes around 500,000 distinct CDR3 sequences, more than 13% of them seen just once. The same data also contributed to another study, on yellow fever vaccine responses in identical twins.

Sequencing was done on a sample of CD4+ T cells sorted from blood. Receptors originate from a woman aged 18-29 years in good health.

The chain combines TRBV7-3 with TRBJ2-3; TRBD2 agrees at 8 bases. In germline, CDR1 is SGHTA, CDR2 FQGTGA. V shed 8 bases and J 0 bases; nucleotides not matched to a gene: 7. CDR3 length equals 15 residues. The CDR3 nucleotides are TGTGCCAGCGGGTCAAGCGGGGGCAGCACAGATACGCAGTATTTT. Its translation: CASGSSGGSTDTQYF.

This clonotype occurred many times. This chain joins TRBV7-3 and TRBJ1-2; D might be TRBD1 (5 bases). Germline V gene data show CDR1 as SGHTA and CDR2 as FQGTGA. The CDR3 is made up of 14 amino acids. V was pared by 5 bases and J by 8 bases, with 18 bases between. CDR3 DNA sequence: TGTGCCAGCAGCCCGGGGCCCGGTGGTTTAGGCTACACCTTC. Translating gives CASSPGPGGLGYTF.

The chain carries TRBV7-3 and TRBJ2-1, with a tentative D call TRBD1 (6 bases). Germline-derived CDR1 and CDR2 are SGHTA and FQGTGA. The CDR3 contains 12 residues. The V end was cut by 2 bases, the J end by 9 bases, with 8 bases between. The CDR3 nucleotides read TGTGCCAGCAGCTTACAGGGGACTGAGCAGTTCTTC. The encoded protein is CASSLQGTEQFF.

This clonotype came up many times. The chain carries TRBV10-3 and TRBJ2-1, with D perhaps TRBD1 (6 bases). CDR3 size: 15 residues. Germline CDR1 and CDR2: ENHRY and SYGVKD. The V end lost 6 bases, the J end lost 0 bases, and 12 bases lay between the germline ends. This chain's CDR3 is CAISARDNSYNEQFF. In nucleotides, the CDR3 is TGTGCCATCAGCGCCCGGGACAACTCCTACAATGAGCAGTTCTTC.

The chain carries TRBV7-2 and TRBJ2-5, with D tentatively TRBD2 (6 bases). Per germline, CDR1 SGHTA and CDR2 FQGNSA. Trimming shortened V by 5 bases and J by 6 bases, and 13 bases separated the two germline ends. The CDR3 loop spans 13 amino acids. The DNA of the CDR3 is TGTGCCAGCAGCCAGGGACTGTCGCAGACCCAGTACTTC. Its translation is CASSQGLSQTQYF.

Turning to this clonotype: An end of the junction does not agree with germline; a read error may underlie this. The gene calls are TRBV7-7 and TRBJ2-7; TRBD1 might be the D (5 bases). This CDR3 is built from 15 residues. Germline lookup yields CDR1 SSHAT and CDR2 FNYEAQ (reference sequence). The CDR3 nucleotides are TGTGCTAGCAGGACACTACGCCACAGTACCTACGAGCAGTACTTC. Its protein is CASRTLRHSTYEQYF.

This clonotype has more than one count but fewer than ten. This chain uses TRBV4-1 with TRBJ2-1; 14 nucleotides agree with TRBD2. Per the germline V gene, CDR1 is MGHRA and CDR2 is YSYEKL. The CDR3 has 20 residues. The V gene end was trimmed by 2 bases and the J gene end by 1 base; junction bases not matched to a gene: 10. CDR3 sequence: CASSQLLQGLAGVSYNEQFF. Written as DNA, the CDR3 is TGCGCCAGCAGCCAACTACTTCAGGGACTAGCGGGAGTTTCCTACAATGAGCAGTTCTTC.

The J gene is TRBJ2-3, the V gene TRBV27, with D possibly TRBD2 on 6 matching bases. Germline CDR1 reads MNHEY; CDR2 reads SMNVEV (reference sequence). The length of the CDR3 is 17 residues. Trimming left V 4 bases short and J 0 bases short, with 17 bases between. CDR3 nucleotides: TGTGCCAGCAGTTATGCCCCGCGTGCGGGGAGCACAGATACGCAGTATTTT. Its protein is CASSYAPRAGSTDTQYF.